Relative to its sample, the clone carrying this T cell receptor gamma chain is large. A much more abundant neighbour one base away suggests this may be a read error. Other DNA sequences in the sample encode the same CDR3. TCRdb fed the RT-PCR reads to CATT. Of a few hundred gamma-chain clones in the sample, 2.1% were seen once. The data were obtained in a study of gamma-delta T cells after stem cell transplantation. What was sequenced was gamma-delta T cells. The TCR was taken from a human donor. It is not recorded whose cells these are; they may come from a transplant donor.

CDR3 sequence (DNA): TGTGCCTTGTGGGAGGTCCAAGAGTTGGGCAAAAAAATCAAGGTATTT. Its translation: CALWEVQELGKKIKVF. The rearrangement uses TRGV9 and TRGJP. Germline lookup yields CDR1 GITISATS and CDR2 ISYDGTV (reference sequence). J was trimmed by 4 bases and V by 1 base; bases with no gene match: 1. The CDR3 extends over 16 amino acids.